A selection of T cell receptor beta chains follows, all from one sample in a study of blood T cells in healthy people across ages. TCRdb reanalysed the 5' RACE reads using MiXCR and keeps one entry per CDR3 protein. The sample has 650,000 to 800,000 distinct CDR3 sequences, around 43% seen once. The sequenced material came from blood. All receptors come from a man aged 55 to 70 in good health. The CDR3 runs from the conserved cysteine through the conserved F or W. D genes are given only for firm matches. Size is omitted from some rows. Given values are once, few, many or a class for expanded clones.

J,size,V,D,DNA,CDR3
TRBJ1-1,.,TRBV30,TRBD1,TGTGCCTGGAGTGTAACAGGGGGCCGTACTGAAGCTTTCTTT,CAWSVTGGRTEAFF
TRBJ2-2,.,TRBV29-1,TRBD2,TGCAGCGCCCAAGGCGGGCGGGGGATCGGGGAGCTGTTTTTT,CSAQGGRGIGELFF
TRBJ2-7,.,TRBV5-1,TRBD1,TGCGCCAGCAGCGAAGAGGGACAGCCTAGCTACAATGAGCAGTACTTC,CASSEEGQPSYNEQYF
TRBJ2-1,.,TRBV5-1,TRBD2,TGCGCCAGCAGCTTGGATCAGCGGGGGGTCAATGAGCAGTTCTTC,CASSLDQRGVNEQFF
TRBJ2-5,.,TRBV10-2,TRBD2,TGCGCCACTGGGAAGGAGGTAGCGGGGTTGGAGACCCAGTACTTC,CATGKEVAGLETQYF
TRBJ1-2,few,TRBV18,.,TGTGCCAGCAGCCCAGGGGACGGCTACACCTTC,CASSPGDGYTF
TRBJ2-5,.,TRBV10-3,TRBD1,TGTGCCATCAGTGAGGACAGGGGCGGCCAAGAGACCCAGTACTTC,CAISEDRGGQETQYF
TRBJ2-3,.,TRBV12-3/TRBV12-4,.,TGTGCCAGCACCTGGAGTTGGCGGAGCACAGATACGCAGTATTTT,CASTWSWRSTDTQYF
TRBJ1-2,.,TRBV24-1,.,TGTGCCACCAGCCCTAGCCCCTTTGGGGGCTACACCTTC,CATSPSPFGGYTF
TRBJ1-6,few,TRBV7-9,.,TGTGCCAGCAGTTTAACCGCGAATTCACCCCTCCACTTT,CASSLTANSPLHF
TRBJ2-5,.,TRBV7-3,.,TGTACCAGCAGCTCTAGTAGGGAAGAGACCCAGTACTTC,CTSSSSREETQYF
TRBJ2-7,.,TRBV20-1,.,TGCAGTGCTATATGGGGGAAGATGGGGTACGAGCAGTACTTC,CSAIWGKMGYEQYF
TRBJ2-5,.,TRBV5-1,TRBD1,TGCGCCAGCAGCGTGGGACAGGGGGCAGAGACCCAGTACTTC,CASSVGQGAETQYF
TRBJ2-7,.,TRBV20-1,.,TGCAGTGCTAGAGACCCGGGGACTTCAACACGATCCTACGAGCAGTACTTC,CSARDPGTSTRSYEQYF
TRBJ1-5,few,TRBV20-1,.,TGCAGTGCGGGCCCAACACGGGATAGCAATCAGCCCCAGCATTTT,CSAGPTRDSNQPQHF
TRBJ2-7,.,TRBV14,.,TGTGCCAGTCATGAACGCAACGAGCAGTACTTC,CASHERNEQYF
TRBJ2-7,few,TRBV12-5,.,TGTGCTAGTGGTTTGGCTGGAGGGTACGAGCAGTACTTC,CASGLAGGYEQYF
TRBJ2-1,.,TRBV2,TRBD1,TGTGCCAGCAGTGAAGGGACAGGGAATTACAATGAGCAGTTCTTC,CASSEGTGNYNEQFF
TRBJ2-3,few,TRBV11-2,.,TGTGCCAGCAGTCCAGGGGTTTTCGGAGATACGCAGTATTTT,CASSPGVFGDTQYF
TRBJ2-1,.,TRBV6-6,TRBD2,TGTGCCAGCAATACCGGGACTACACCCTACGATGAGCAGTTCTTC,CASNTGTTPYDEQFF
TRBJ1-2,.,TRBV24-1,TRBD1,TGTGCCACCAGTGATCCGGGACAGGGTTTCTATGGCTACACCTTC,CATSDPGQGFYGYTF
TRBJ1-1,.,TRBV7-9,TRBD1,TGCGCCAGCAGCTTACAGGGGGAACAGACTGAAGCTTTCTTT,CASSLQGEQTEAFF